The 3 T cell receptor beta chains below all came from one sample that was sequenced in a study of cytomegalovirus exposure and HLA in healthy donors. With 60 Vbeta and 13 Jbeta primers, the PCR was carried out. The data were produced by immunoSEQ multiplex PCR, yet TCRdb's version contains in-frame clones alone and is incomplete. The table lists some 56,000 clones. Sample: PBMCs. The receptors come from a woman under 40 in good health and CMV-seropositive.

V is TRBV4-1 and J is TRBJ1-2; D gene ambiguous. The V gene's germline CDR1 is MGHRA and CDR2 YSYEKL. The CDR3 has 13 residues. V dropped 0 bases and J dropped 7 bases, with 9 bases sitting between them. The DNA of the CDR3 is TGCGCCAGCAGCCAAGATGTGATGGCTGGCTACACCTTC. It encodes CASSQDVMAGYTF.

This chain connects TRBV19 to TRBJ2-1, with a possible D match to TRBD1 (7 bases). CDR1 and CDR2 (germline): LNHDA, SQIVND (reference sequence). V was pared by 0 bases and J by 15 bases, with 21 bases between. The length of the CDR3 is 15 residues. The CDR3 DNA follows: TGTGCCAGTAGTATAGATCCGGGACAGACTAGGGGAACGTTCTTC. Protein: CASSIDPGQTRGTFF. The full variable domain, with the rest looked up from reference TRBV19 and TRBJ2-1, is DGGITQSPKYLFRKEGQNVTLSCEQNLNHDAMYWYRQDPGQGLRLIYYSQIVNDFQKGDIAEGYSVSREKKESFPLTVTSAQKNPTAFYLCASSIDPGQTRGTFFGPGTRLTVL.

The V gene is TRBV9, the J gene TRBJ1-4; 9 bases align to TRBD1. The CDR3 spans 14 residues. Germline CDR1 reads SGDLS; CDR2 reads YYNGEE. Trimming removed 1 base from V and 10 bases from J; junction bases left unmatched: 5. CDR3 amino acids: CASSVPRQGGKLFF. The DNA for the CDR3 is TGTGCCAGCAGCGTACCCAGACAGGGGGGAAAACTGTTTTTT.